This T cell receptor beta chain is from a study of blood T cell repertoires in COVID-19. Under the authors' procedure: Quantification of nucleated cells was approximated via reference gene primer amplification. Profiled with immunoSEQ multiplex PCR; TCRdb holds only in-frame clones, not every one. V, J and clone size are taken as reported in that table, and D and trimming were inferred from the DNA itself. The table records about 50,000 clones, about 89% of them present only once. Sequenced input: peripheral blood. The sequence was collected from a human donor in a cohort sampled during active COVID-19.

The CDR3 nucleotides are TGTGCCAGCAGCCAAGACTATTTAGAGACCCAGTACTTC. This gives the protein CASSQDYLETQYF. The chain couples TRBV14 to TRBJ2-5; D is uncertain. CDR3 length equals 13 residues. The germline gives CDR1 SGHDN, CDR2 FVKESK. V was trimmed by 0 bases and J by 4 bases, leaving 6 bases between them.